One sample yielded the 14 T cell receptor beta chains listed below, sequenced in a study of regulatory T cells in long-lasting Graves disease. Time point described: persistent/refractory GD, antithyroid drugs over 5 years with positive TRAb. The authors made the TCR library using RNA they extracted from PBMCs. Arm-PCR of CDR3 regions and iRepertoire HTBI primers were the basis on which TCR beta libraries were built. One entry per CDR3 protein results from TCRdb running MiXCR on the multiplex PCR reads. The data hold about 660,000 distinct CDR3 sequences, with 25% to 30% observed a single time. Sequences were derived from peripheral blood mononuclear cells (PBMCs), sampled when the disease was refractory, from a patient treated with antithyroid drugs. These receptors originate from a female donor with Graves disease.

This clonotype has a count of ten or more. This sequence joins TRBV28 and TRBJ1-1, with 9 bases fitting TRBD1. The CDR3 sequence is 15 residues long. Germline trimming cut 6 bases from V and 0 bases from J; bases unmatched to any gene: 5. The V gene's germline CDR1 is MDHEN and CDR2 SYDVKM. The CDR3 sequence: CASRDRGILNTEAFF. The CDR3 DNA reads TGTGCCAGCAGGGACAGGGGCATTCTGAACACTGAAGCTTTCTTT.

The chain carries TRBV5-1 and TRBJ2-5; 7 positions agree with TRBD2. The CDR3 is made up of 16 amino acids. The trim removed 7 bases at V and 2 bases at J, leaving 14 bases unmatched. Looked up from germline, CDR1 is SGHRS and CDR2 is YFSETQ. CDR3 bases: TGCGCCAGCCACCCGTGGGGGGGAGCGGAACAAGAGACCCAGTACTTC. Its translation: CASHPWGGAEQETQYF.

CDR3 nucleotides: TGTGCCAGCAGCTTAGGGCTAGCGGGAGTTGCCGGGGAGCTGTTTTTT. Its protein product is CASSLGLAGVAGELFF. The V call is TRBV7-2, the J call TRBJ2-2, with TRBD2 matching over 10 bases. Looked up from germline, CDR1 is SGHTA and CDR2 is FQGNSA. The V and J ends lost 1 base and 6 bases, in that order; junction bases with no gene match: 5. This CDR3 is 16 amino acids long.

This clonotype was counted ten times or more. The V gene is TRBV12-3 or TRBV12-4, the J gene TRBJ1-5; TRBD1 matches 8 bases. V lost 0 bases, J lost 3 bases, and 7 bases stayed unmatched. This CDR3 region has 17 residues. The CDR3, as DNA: TGTGCCAGCAGTTTAGCCCGTTTGGACAGGGCCAATCAGCCCCAGCATTTT. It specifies CASSLARLDRANQPQHF.

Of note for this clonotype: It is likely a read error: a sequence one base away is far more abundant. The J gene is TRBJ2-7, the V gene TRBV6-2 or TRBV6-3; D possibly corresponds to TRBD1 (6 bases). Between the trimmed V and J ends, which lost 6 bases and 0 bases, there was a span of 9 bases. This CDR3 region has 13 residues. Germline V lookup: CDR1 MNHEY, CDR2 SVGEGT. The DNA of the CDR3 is TGTGCCAGCAGGGGGGCCGACTCCTACGAGCAGTACTTC. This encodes CASRGADSYEQYF.

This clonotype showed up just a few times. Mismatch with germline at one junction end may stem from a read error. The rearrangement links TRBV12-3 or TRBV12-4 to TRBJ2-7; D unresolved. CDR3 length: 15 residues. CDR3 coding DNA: TGTGCCAGCAGTTTAAGGAACTATCCACCCTACAAGCAGTACTTC. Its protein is CASSLRNYPPYKQYF.

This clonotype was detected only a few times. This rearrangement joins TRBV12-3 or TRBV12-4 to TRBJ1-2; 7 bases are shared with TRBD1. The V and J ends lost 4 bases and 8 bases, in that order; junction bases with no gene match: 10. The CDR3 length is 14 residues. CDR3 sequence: CASSSNRGGGGYTF. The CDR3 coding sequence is TGTGCCAGCAGTTCGAACAGGGGAGGTGGGGGCTACACCTTC.

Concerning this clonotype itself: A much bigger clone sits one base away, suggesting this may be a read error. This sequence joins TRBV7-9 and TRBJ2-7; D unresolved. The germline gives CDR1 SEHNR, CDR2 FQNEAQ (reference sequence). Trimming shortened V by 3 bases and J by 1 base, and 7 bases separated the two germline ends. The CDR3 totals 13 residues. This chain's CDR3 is CASSFDGSYEQYF. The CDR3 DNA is TGTGCCAGCAGCTTCGACGGATCCTACGAGCAGTACTTC.

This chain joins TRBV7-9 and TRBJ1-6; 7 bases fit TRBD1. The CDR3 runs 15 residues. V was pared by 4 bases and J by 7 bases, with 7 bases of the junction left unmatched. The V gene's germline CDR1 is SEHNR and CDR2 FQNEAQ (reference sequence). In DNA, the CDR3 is TGTGCCAGCAGCTATATACAGGGGTACAATTCACCCCTCCACTTT. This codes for CASSYIQGYNSPLHF.

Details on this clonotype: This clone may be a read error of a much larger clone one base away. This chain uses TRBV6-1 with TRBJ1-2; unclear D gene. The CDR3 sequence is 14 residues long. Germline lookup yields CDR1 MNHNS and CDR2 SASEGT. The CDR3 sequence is CASNEDVALYGYTF. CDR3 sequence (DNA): TGTGCCAGCAATGAAGATGTAGCTCTGTATGGCTACACCTTC.

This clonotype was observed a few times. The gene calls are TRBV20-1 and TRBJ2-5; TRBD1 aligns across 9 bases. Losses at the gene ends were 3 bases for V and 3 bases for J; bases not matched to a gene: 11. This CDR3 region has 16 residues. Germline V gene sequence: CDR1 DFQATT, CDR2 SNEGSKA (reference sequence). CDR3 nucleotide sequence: TGCAGTGCTAGCAAGTACCCCCGGGACAGGGAAGAGACCCAGTACTTC. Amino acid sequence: CSASKYPRDREETQYF.

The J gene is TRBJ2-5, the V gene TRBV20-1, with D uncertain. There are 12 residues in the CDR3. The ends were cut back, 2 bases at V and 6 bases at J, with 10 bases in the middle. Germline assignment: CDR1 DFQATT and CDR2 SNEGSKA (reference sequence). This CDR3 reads CSARFIKQTQYF. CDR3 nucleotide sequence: TGCAGTGCTAGATTCATCAAGCAGACCCAGTACTTC.

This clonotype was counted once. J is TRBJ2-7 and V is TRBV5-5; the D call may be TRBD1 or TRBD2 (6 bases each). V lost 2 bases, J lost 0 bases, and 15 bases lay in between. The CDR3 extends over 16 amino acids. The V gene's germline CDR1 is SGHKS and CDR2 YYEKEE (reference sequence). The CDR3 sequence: CASSFPRGERSYEQYF. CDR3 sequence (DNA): TGTGCCAGCAGCTTCCCTAGGGGGGAGCGCTCCTACGAGCAGTACTTC. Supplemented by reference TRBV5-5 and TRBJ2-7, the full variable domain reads DAGVTQSPTHLIKTRGQQVTLRCSPISGHKSVSWYQQVLGQGPQFIFQYYEKEERGRGNFPDRFSARQFPNYSSELNVNALLLGDSALYLCASSFPRGERSYEQYFGPGTRLTVT.

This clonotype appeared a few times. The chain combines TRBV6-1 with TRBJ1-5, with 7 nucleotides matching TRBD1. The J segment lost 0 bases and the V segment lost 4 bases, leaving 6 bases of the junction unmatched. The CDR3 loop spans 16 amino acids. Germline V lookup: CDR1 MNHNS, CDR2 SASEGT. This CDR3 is CASSGPRTGSNQPQHF. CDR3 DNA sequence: TGTGCCAGCAGTGGACCGAGGACAGGTAGCAATCAGCCCCAGCATTTT.